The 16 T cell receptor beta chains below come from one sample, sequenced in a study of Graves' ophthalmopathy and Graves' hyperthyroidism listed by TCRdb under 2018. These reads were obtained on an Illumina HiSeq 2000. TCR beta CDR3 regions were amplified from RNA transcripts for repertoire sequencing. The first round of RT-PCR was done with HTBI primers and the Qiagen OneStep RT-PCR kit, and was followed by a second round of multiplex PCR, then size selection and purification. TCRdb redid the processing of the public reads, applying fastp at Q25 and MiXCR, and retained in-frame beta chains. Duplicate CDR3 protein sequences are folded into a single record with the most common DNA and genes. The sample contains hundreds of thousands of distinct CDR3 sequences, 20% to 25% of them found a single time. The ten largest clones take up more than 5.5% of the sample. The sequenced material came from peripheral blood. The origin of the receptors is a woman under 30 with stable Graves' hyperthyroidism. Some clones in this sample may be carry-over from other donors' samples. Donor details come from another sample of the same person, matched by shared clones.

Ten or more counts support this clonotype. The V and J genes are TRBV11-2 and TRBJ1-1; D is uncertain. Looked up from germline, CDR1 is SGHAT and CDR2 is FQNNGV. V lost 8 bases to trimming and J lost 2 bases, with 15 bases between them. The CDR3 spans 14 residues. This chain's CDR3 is CASPPSGRNTEAFF. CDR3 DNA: TGTGCCAGCCCTCCGTCGGGGAGAAACACTGAAGCTTTCTTT.

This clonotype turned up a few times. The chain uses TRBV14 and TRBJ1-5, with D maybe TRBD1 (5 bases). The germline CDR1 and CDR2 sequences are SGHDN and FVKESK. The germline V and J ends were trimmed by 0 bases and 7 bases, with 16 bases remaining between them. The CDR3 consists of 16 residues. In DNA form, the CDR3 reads TGTGCCAGCAGCCAAGATCCGGGGCCAGTAGGGCAGCCCCAGCATTTT. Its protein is CASSQDPGPVGQPQHF.

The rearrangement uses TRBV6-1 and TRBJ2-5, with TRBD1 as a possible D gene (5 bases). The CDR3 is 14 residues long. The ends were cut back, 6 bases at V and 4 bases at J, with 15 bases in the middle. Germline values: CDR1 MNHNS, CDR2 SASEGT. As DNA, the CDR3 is TGTGCCAGCAGCTGGGCGCAGGGTCCAGAGACCCAGTACTTC. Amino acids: CASSWAQGPETQYF.

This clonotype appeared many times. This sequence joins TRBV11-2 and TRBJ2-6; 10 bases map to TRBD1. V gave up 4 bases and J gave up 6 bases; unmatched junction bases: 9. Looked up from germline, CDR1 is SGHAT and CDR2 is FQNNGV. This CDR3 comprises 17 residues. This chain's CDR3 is CASSSVKDRGLANVLTF. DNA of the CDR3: TGTGCCAGCAGCTCCGTAAAGGACAGGGGGTTGGCCAACGTCCTGACTTTC.

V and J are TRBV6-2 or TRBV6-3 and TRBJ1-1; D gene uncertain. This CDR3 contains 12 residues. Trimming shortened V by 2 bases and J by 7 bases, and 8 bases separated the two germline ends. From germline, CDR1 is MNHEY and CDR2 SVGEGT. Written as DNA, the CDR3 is TGTGCCAGCAGTTACACCGGGGTTGAAGCTTTCTTT. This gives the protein CASSYTGVEAFF.

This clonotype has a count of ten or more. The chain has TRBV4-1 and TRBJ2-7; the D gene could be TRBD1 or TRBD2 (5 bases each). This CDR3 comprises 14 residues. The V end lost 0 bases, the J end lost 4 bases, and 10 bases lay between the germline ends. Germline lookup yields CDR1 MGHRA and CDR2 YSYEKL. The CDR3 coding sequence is TGCGCCAGCAGCCAAGATCAGGGACCATACGAGCAGTACTTC. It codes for CASSQDQGPYEQYF.

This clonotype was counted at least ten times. The CDR3: CSANLEATQYF. The DNA for the CDR3 is TGCAGTGCTAACCTGGAGGCGACCCAGTACTTC. The chain is built from TRBV20-1 and TRBJ2-5; the D gene is possibly TRBD2 (5 bases). The CDR3 is made up of 11 amino acids. Trimming stripped 4 bases from V and 7 bases from J, with 10 bases between. Germline lookup yields CDR1 DFQATT and CDR2 SNEGSKA (reference sequence).

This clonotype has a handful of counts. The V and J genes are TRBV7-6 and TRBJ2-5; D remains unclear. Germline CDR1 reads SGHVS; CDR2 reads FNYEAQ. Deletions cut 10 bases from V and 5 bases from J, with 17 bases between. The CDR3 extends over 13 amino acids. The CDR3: CAIQVVARETQYF. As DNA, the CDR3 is TGTGCCATCCAGGTGGTGGCCCGGGAGACCCAGTACTTC. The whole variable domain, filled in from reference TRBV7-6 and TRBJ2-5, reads GAGVSQSPRYKVTKRGQDVALRCDPISGHVSLYWYRQALGQGPEFLTYFNYEAQQDKSGLPNDRFSAERPEGSISTLTIQRTEQRDSAMYRCAIQVVARETQYFGPGTRLLVL.

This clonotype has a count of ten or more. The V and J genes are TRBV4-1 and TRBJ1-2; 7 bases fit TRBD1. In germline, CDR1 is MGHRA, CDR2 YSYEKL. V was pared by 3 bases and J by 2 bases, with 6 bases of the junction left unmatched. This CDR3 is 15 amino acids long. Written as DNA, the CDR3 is TGCGCCAGCAGCCAGGGCGGGACAGCAAACTATGGCTACACCTTC. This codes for CASSQGGTANYGYTF.

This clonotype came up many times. The CDR3: CASSRSGTLDASGNTIYF. The CDR3 coding sequence is TGTGCCAGCAGCCGCTCCGGGACACTCGACGCCTCTGGAAACACCATATATTTT. J is TRBJ1-3 and V is TRBV12-3 or TRBV12-4, with a weak D call TRBD1 (6 bases). The CDR3 is 18 residues long. Trimming pared 6 bases from V and 0 bases from J, leaving 21 bases between.

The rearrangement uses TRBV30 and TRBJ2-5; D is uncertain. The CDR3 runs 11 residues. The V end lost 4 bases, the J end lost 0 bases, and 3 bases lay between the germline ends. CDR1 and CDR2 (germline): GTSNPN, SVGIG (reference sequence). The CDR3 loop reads CAWTDQETQYF. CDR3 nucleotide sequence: TGTGCCTGGACGGACCAAGAGACCCAGTACTTC.

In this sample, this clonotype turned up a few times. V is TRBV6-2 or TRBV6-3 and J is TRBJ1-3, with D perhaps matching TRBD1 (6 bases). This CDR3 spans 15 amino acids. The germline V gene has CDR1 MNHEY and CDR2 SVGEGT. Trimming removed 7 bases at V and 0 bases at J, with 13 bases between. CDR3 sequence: CASILTGSSGNTIYF. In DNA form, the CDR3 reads TGTGCCAGCATTTTAACAGGGAGCTCTGGAAACACCATATATTTT.

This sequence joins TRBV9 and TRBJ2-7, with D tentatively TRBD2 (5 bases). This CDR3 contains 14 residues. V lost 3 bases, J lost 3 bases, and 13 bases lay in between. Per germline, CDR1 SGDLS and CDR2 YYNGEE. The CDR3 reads CASSAGSDFYEQYF. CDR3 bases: TGTGCCAGCAGCGCGGGAAGCGATTTCTACGAGCAGTACTTC. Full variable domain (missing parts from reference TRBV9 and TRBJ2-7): DSGVTQTPKHLITATGQRVTLRCSPRSGDLSVYWYQQSLDQGLQFLIQYYNGEERAKGNILERFSAQQFPDLHSELNLSSLELGDSALYFCASSAGSDFYEQYFGPGTRLTVT.

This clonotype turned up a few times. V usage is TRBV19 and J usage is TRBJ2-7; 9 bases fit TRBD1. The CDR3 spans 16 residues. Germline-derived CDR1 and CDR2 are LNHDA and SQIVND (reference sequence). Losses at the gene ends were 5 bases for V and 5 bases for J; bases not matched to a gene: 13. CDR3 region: CASSSPTGTGRHEQYF. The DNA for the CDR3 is TGTGCCAGTAGTTCCCCGACCGGGACAGGGAGGCACGAGCAGTACTTC.

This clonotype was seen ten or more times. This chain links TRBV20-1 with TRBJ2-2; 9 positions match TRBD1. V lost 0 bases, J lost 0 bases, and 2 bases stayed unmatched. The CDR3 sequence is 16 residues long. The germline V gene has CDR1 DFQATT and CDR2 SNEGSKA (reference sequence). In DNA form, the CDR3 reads TGCAGTGCTAGAGATCGACAGGGGGCGAACACCGGGGAGCTGTTTTTT. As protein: CSARDRQGANTGELFF.

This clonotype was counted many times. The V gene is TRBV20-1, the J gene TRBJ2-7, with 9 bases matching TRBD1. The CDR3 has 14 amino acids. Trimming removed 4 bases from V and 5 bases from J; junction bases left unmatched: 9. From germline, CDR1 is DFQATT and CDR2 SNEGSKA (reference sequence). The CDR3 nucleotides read TGCAGTGCTAAAGGGACAGGGAATCCCAACGAGCAGTACTTC. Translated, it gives CSAKGTGNPNEQYF.